Following are 21 T cell receptor beta chains from one sample sequenced in a study of CD8+ T cells in alopecia areata. Sample treatment: oral pan-JAK inhibitor, 5-10 mg twice daily. Reverse transcription of extracted RNA yielded cDNA, which provided the sequencing template. Some clones are missing from TCRdb's copy, which holds only in-frame ones; the method was immunoSEQ multiplex PCR. The sample lists 150,000 to 200,000 clones; approximately 67% were seen once. The specimen was CD4+ T cells sorted from blood, collected around week 50, from a patient treated with tofacitinib. The receptors were gathered from a human donor with alopecia areata.

This clone was detected a few times. The chain is built from TRBV29-1 and TRBJ1-1; D may be TRBD1 (6 bases). V was clipped by 4 bases and J by 4 bases, with 10 bases between them. The germline V gene encodes CDR1 SQVTM and CDR2 ANQGSEA. The length of the CDR3 is 12 residues. For the CDR3, the DNA is TGCAGCGTTGTCGGGGGCGGCACTGAAGCTTTCTTT. Protein product: CSVVGGGTEAFF.

The chain uses TRBV29-1 and TRBJ1-4; the match to TRBD1 covers 10 bases. The CDR3 extends over 13 amino acids. Germline CDR1 is SQVTM and CDR2 is ANQGSEA. The J segment lost 7 bases and the V segment lost 4 bases, leaving 3 bases of the junction unmatched. This CDR3 reads CSVGDRGFEKLFF. The CDR3 DNA sequence: TGCAGCGTTGGGGACAGGGGATTTGAAAAACTGTTTTTT.

In DNA, the CDR3 is TGTGCCAGCAGCGTCGGGACAGAATATGGCTACACCTTC. It translates to CASSVGTEYGYTF. The chain couples TRBV7-2 to TRBJ1-2; the match to TRBD1 covers 7 bases. Per the germline V gene, CDR1 is SGHTA and CDR2 is FQGNSA. With V trimmed by 5 bases and J by 5 bases, 5 bases remained unmatched. The CDR3 has 13 residues.

This chain connects TRBV29-1 to TRBJ2-2; no definite D call. The CDR3 is 13 amino acids. The germline CDR1 and CDR2 sequences are SQVTM and ANQGSEA. Trimming removed 3 bases from V and 2 bases from J, with 7 bases in between. Here the CDR3 DNA reads TGCAGCGTTGATCCAGACAACACCGGGGAGCTGTTTTTT. Amino acid sequence: CSVDPDNTGELFF.

This clone was observed a handful of times. The V call is TRBV20-1, the J call TRBJ2-2; 7 nucleotides agree with TRBD1. Germline assignment: CDR1 DFQATT and CDR2 SNEGSKA (reference sequence). The V segment lost 0 bases and the J segment 13 bases; nucleotides outside the gene matches: 2. The CDR3 totals 11 residues. The CDR3 spells CSARDYRGLFF. DNA of the CDR3: TGCAGTGCTAGAGATTACAGGGGGCTGTTTTTT.

V gene TRBV10-3 combines with J gene TRBJ1-2; 7 bases align to TRBD1. The ends lost 2 bases at V and 7 bases at J; junction bases unmatched: 7. Germline loops: CDR1 ENHRY, CDR2 SYGVKD. The CDR3 has 14 amino acids. The CDR3 DNA follows: TGTGCCATCAGTGAGAACACAGGGGTGCCTGGCTACACCTTC. As protein: CAISENTGVPGYTF.

This clone came up a few times. J is TRBJ2-2 and V is TRBV7-3; D ambiguous. The V gene lost 3 bases and the J gene lost 2 bases, with 10 bases spanning the gap. There are 15 residues in the CDR3. CDR1 SGHTA and CDR2 FQGTGA come from the germline V gene. The CDR3 sequence: CASSLNSGNTGELFF. Here the CDR3 DNA reads TGTGCCAGCAGCTTGAACTCCGGAAACACCGGGGAGCTGTTTTTT.

A few counts support this clone. This chain uses TRBV9 with TRBJ2-3; 9 nucleotides align to TRBD2. CDR1 is SGDLS, CDR2 YYNGEE, per germline. CDR3 size: 16 residues. The trim removed 0 bases at V and 5 bases at J, leaving 7 bases unmatched. CDR3 region: CASSVDIAGVGDTQYF. DNA for the CDR3: TGTGCCAGCAGCGTAGATATAGCGGGGGTGGGAGATACGCAGTATTTT.

This chain links TRBV4-1 with TRBJ1-6, with 8 bases lining up with TRBD1. Germline V gives CDR1 MGHRA, CDR2 YSYEKL. CDR3 length equals 15 residues. V lost 0 bases and J lost 7; bases outside the gene matches: 2. The chain's CDR3 is CASSQERTGNSPLHF. CDR3 sequence (DNA): TGCGCCAGCAGCCAAGAACGGACAGGGAATTCACCCCTCCACTTT.

The chain recombines TRBV27 with TRBJ1-2, with D perhaps TRBD1 (5 bases). Between the trimmed V and J ends, which lost 1 base and 0 bases, there was a span of 15 bases. Germline V gene lookup returns CDR1 MNHEY and CDR2 SMNVEV (reference sequence). The CDR3 totals 17 residues. CDR3 nucleotides: TGTGCCAGCAGTTTATGGGCAGGGAAAGCACCTAACTATGGCTACACCTTC. As protein: CASSLWAGKAPNYGYTF.

The chain has TRBV2 and TRBJ2-3; D not resolved. Germline-derived CDR1 and CDR2 are SNHLY and FYNNEI. Trimming removed 2 bases from V and 5 bases from J, with 17 bases in between. There are 16 residues in the CDR3. The CDR3 spells CASSERTLVGLDTQYF. The CDR3 DNA reads TGTGCCAGCAGTGAAAGGACGTTGGTCGGTTTAGATACGCAGTATTTT.

This clone was seen only a few times. The rearrangement joins TRBV29-1 to TRBJ1-2; unclear D gene. The germline gives CDR1 SQVTM, CDR2 ANQGSEA. Trimming removed 0 bases at V and 7 bases at J, with 15 bases between. CDR3 size: 14 residues. CDR3 amino acids: CSVEDPLTTGGYTF. The CDR3 coding sequence is TGCAGCGTTGAAGATCCCTTAACGACTGGTGGCTACACCTTC.

The V and J genes are TRBV30 and TRBJ2-2; D uncertain. The V end lost 1 base, the J end lost 4 bases, and 7 bases lay between the germline ends. Germline CDR1 is GTSNPN and CDR2 is SVGIG (reference sequence). The CDR3 length is 13 residues. This chain's CDR3 is CAWSGHLTGELFF. The DNA for the CDR3 is TGTGCCTGGAGTGGACACCTCACCGGGGAGCTGTTTTTT.

The chain couples TRBV2 to TRBJ2-7; unclear D gene. The V gene lost 7 bases and the J gene lost 3 bases, with 13 bases spanning the gap. This CDR3 region has 13 residues. Germline CDR1 reads SNHLY; CDR2 reads FYNNEI. CDR3 residues: CASTAYSLYEQYF. The CDR3 DNA reads as TGTGCCAGCACAGCCTATTCCCTCTACGAGCAGTACTTC.

The chain joins TRBV29-1 to TRBJ1-5; D gene uncertain. Trimming took off 7 bases at V and 1 base at J, with 20 bases between the two ends. Germline V gene lookup returns CDR1 SQVTM and CDR2 ANQGSEA. The CDR3 contains 16 residues. The CDR3 coding sequence is TGCAGCGCTGCATTTTTCTGGTTCAGAAGCAATCAGCCCCAGCATTTT. Translating gives CSAAFFWFRSNQPQHF.

The sample holds a few counts of this clone. The CDR3 bases are TGTGCTAGTGGTCCCCCTGGGGGAGAGACCCAGTACTTC. This translates into CASGPPGGETQYF. The chain couples TRBV12-5 to TRBJ2-5; possibly TRBD1 or TRBD2 for D (5 bases each). Germline V gene lookup returns CDR1 LGHNT and CDR2 FRNRAP. The V end lost 5 bases, the J end lost 4 bases, and 11 bases lay between the germline ends. The CDR3 sequence is 13 residues long.

The chain uses TRBV29-1 and TRBJ2-2, with no clear D. The CDR3 contains 13 residues. Germline CDR1 and CDR2: SQVTM and ANQGSEA. Trimming stripped 5 bases from V and 1 base from J, with 8 bases between. CDR3 in amino acids: CSVLGENTGELFF. For the CDR3, the DNA is TGCAGCGTTCTCGGAGAGAACACCGGGGAGCTGTTTTTT.

This clone was detected only a few times. The chain combines TRBV19 with TRBJ2-7; tentative D call: TRBD1 (6 bases). Per germline, CDR1 LNHDA and CDR2 SQIVND (reference sequence). This CDR3 has 14 amino acids. Trimming took 3 bases from V and 3 from J, leaving 12 bases between them. This CDR3 reads CASSIGGHSYEQYF. For the CDR3, the DNA is TGTGCCAGTAGTATTGGGGGACACAGCTACGAGCAGTACTTC.

The V and J genes are TRBV2 and TRBJ1-2; D unresolved. The CDR3 is 15 residues long. Per germline, CDR1 SNHLY and CDR2 FYNNEI. Trimming cost V 3 bases and J 2 bases, with 13 bases left between them. As DNA, the CDR3 is TGTGCCAGCAGTGATGGTTTTCTGATGAACTATGGCTACACCTTC. Protein: CASSDGFLMNYGYTF.

This rearrangement joins TRBV19 to TRBJ1-4; D not certain. V shed 7 bases and J shed 7 bases, with 16 bases lying between them. This CDR3 contains 14 residues. Germline V gives CDR1 LNHDA, CDR2 SQIVND (reference sequence). CDR3 sequence (DNA): TGTGCCAGTAACAGCCCCGTAGAGGGTGAAAAACTGTTTTTT. The encoded protein is CASNSPVEGEKLFF.

The J gene is TRBJ1-2, the V gene TRBV29-1; D call uncertain. The germline CDR1 and CDR2 sequences are SQVTM and ANQGSEA. The CDR3 runs to 12 residues. The V gene lost 5 bases and the J gene lost 5 bases, with 12 bases spanning the gap. CDR3 residues: CSVPLTGYGYTF. The CDR3 region has the DNA TGCAGCGTTCCGTTAACGGGGTATGGCTACACCTTC.